This T cell receptor (beta chain) is from a study of immune evolution from preneoplasia to lung adenocarcinoma. The assay was immunoSEQ multiplex PCR, and TCRdb's table has in-frame clones only and misses some. The table lists 7,500 to 10,000 clones, 65% to 80% of them singletons. The germline V gene encodes CDR1 MNHNS and CDR2 SASEGT. V dropped 1 base and J dropped 0 bases, with 19 bases sitting between them. The CDR3 runs to 19 residues. Note on this clone: What it binds is not known.

Findings and caveats of the study: KRAS-mutant nodules had the highest T cell clonality. From normal lung to invasive adenocarcinoma, top clone frequencies appeared to decrease. Later-stage lesions appeared to have more T cells, more diversity, less clonality.

This sequence originates from a person aged 65 to 85 with lung adenocarcinoma. Some clones in this sample may be carry-over from other donors' samples. The source material was FFPE minimally invasive lung adenocarcinoma tissue. The chain uses TRBV6-1 and TRBJ2-1, with a weak D call TRBD2 (6 bases). CDR3 amino acids: CASSEEYPWDSSSYNEQFF. The CDR3, as DNA: TGTGCCAGCAGTGAAGAATACCCTTGGGACTCCAGCTCCTACAATGAGCAGTTCTTC.